This T cell receptor (beta chain) was sequenced for a study of blood T cell repertoires in COVID-19. Study overall: COVID-19 samples from acute and convalescent phases originated in the United States, Italy and Spain. The analysed material was cDNA or gDNA that came from T cells, B-cell-depleted T cells, or PBMCs.

Original handling: Amplifying reference gene primers gave estimates of nucleated cell counts. This table comes from immunoSEQ multiplex PCR, and its TCRdb copy is limited to in-frame clones, with some not included. V and J calls and clone size are those listed in that table; D and trimming were worked out from the DNA. The data contain some 70,000 clones, less than 90% of them singletons. Looked up from germline, CDR1 is LGHDT and CDR2 is YNNKEL (reference sequence). The V gene lost 4 bases and the J gene lost 5 bases, with 14 bases spanning the gap. The CDR3 loop spans 14 amino acids. The chain couples TRBV3-1 (or the pseudogene TRBV3-2) to TRBJ1-1, with TRBD1 as a possible D gene (5 bases). The sample taken for sequencing was peripheral blood. The TCR originated in a man at least 80 years old with acute or convalescent COVID-19. The CDR3 loop reads CASSPGLGTTEAFF. In DNA form, the CDR3 reads TGTGCCAGCAGCCCAGGGCTAGGAACGACTGAAGCTTTCTTT.